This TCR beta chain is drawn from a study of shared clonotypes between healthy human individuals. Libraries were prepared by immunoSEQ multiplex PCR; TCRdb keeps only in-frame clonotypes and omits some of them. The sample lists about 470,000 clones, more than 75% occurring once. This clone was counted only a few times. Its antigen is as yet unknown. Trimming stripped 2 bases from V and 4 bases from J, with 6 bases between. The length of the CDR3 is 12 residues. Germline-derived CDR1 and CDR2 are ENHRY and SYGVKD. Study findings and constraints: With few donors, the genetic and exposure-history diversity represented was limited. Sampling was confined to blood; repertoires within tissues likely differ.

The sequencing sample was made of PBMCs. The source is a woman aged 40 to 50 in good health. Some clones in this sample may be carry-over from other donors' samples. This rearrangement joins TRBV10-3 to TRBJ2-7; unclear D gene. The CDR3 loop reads CAISESQYEQYF. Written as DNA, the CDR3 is TGTGCCATCAGTGAGAGCCAGTACGAGCAGTACTTC.